Below, 9 T cell receptor beta chains from the same sample are listed, as sequenced in a study of vaccination effects on CD4 cells after COVID-19. Expansion with viral peptide pools was applied to antigen-specific CD4+ T cells by the ViraFEST assay prior to sequencing. Subsequent to a culture period of about nine days, CD4+ T cells were isolated. Vaccination of participants consisted of two doses of either the BNT162b2 or mRNA-1273 vaccine. For these TCRs, the target antigens are not known. The table came from immunoSEQ multiplex PCR; TCRdb's copy has only in-frame clones and leaves some out. The table records over 80,000 clones, under 80% of them present only once. Material: CD4+ T cells from PBMCs cultured with HCoV-OC43 spike peptides, obtained after COVID-19 vaccination. Subset specified: HCoV-OC43 spike overlapping peptide pool stimulation. The receptor source for this set is a human donor who received a COVID-19 vaccine.

Points on this clone: Distinct nucleotide sequences in the sample also encode this CDR3. The gene calls are TRBV15 and TRBJ2-5; the D call may be TRBD1 or TRBD2 (6 bases each). V lost 1 base and J lost 1, with 7 bases in between. This CDR3 is built from 14 residues. Germline loops: CDR1 LNHNV, CDR2 YYDKDF (reference sequence). The CDR3 sequence: CATSRGGAQETQYF. CDR3 coding DNA: TGTGCCACCAGCAGAGGGGGGGCCCAAGAGACCCAGTACTTC.

The CDR3 DNA reads TGTGCCAGCAGCTCGGACAGGGGCTCCTATGGCTACACCTTC. It is translated as CASSSDRGSYGYTF. The chain employs TRBV7-2 and TRBJ1-2, with TRBD1 identical over 9 bases. The CDR3 contains 14 residues. The trim removed 4 bases at V and 4 bases at J, leaving 4 bases unmatched. Germline V lookup: CDR1 SGHTA, CDR2 FQGNSA.

V gene TRBV5-1 combines with J gene TRBJ2-5; the D call may be TRBD1 or TRBD2 (6 bases each). CDR1 is SGHRS and CDR2 is YFSETQ in the germline V gene. V was trimmed by 0 bases and J by 3 bases, leaving 12 bases between them. CDR3 length: 15 residues. The CDR3 region has the DNA TGCGCCAGCAGCTTGGTCGGGGGCAGGGAAGAGACCCAGTACTTC. It encodes CASSLVGGREETQYF.

The chain employs TRBV19 and TRBJ2-3; the D call may be TRBD1 or TRBD2 (5 bases each). This CDR3 spans 14 amino acids. The ends were cut back, 7 bases at V and 0 bases at J, with 11 bases in the middle. In germline, CDR1 is LNHDA, CDR2 SQIVND (reference sequence). CDR3 amino acids: CASKPGRSTDTQYF. The CDR3 DNA is TGTGCCAGTAAACCGGGACGGAGCACAGATACGCAGTATTTT.

The chain links TRBV18 to TRBJ1-2, with TRBD1 matching 9 bases. J lost 4 bases, V lost 1 base, and 10 bases had no gene match. The V gene's germline CDR1 is KGHSH and CDR2 LQKENI. This CDR3 is built from 17 residues. The CDR3 protein is CASSPQTTGGGGYGYTF. DNA for the CDR3: TGTGCCAGCTCACCACAGACTACAGGGGGCGGAGGCTATGGCTACACCTTC.

There are a few counts of this clone. This chain connects TRBV7-9 to TRBJ2-3, with 11 bases fitting TRBD2. The CDR3 is 15 residues long. Trimming at V came to 2 bases and at J to 3 bases, leaving 1 base not matched to a gene. Germline V CDR1 and CDR2: SEHNR, FQNEAQ (reference sequence). CDR3 coding DNA: TGTGCCAGCAGCTTACTAGCGGGGGGTACAGATACGCAGTATTTT. Protein: CASSLLAGGTDTQYF.

The genes are TRBV6-6 and TRBJ2-7; 7 bases agree with TRBD1. The V gene end was trimmed by 8 bases and the J gene end by 0 bases; junction bases not matched to a gene: 7. Germline V gene data show CDR1 as MNHNY and CDR2 as SVGAGI (reference sequence). This CDR3 is 14 amino acids long. The chain's CDR3 is CASSGTAFSYEQYV. The CDR3 DNA follows: TGTGCCAGCTCCGGGACAGCGTTCTCCTACGAGCAGTACGTC.

The V call is TRBV11-2, the J call TRBJ1-5; D not resolved. The CDR3 spans 14 residues. Germline V lookup: CDR1 SGHAT, CDR2 FQNNGV. The V gene lost 5 bases and the J gene lost 2 bases, with 10 bases spanning the gap. DNA for the CDR3: TGTGCCAGCAGCGCTTCTACGGGCAATCAGCCCCAGCATTTT. It encodes CASSASTGNQPQHF.

The chain links TRBV3-1 (or the pseudogene TRBV3-2) to TRBJ2-5; TRBD2 aligns across 8 bases. Germline CDR1 and CDR2: LGHDT and YNNKEL (reference sequence). The CDR3 has 15 residues. After removal of 2 bases from V and 4 bases from J, the junction contained 6 bases not matched to a gene. CDR3 loop: CASSQFGAGGETQYF. The DNA for the CDR3 is TGTGCCAGCAGCCAATTTGGGGCGGGGGGAGAGACCCAGTACTTC.